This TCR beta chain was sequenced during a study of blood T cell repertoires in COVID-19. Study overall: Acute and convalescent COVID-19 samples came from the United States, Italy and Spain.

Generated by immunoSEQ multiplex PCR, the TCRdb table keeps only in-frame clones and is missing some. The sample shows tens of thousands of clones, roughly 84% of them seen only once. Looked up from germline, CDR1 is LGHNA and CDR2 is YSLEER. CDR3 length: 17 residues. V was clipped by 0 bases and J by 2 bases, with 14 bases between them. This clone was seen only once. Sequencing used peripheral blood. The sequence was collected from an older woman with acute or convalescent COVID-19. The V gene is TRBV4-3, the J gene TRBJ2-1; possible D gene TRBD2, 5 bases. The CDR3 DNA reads TGCGCCAGCAGCCAAGATCAGGAACTAGGTGCCTACAATGAGCAGTTCTTC. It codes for CASSQDQELGAYNEQFF.